The next 28 T cell receptor beta chains were all read from a single sample in a study of T cells in Graves' hyperthyroidism and ophthalmopathy. There were TCR beta CDR3 regions amplified from RNA transcripts. Using the HTBI primer set, a first-round RT-PCR was run on the TCR CDR3. TCRdb recomputed calls from the multiplex PCR reads with MiXCR, one row per CDR3 protein. The profile covers a few hundred thousand distinct CDR3 sequences, with about 43% appearing a single time and approximately 8.4% taken by the ten largest. Input material: peripheral blood or thyroid tissue (not recorded which). The receptor set was obtained from a woman aged 18-30 years with Graves' hyperthyroidism.

This clonotype was observed a handful of times. The rearrangement joins TRBV19 to TRBJ1-5; 10 bases line up with TRBD1. This CDR3 spans 17 amino acids. J was trimmed by 2 bases and V by 6 bases; bases with no gene match: 10. Germline assignment: CDR1 LNHDA and CDR2 SQIVND (reference sequence). Here the CDR3 DNA reads TGTGCCAGTAGCCCGGACAGGGGGGGTAGCGGCAATCAGCCCCAGCATTTT. This encodes CASSPDRGGSGNQPQHF.

This chain links TRBV7-6 with TRBJ1-1; tentative D call: TRBD1 (6 bases). CDR1 is SGHVS and CDR2 is FNYEAQ in the germline V gene. CDR3 size: 14 residues. V was pared by 5 bases and J by 6 bases, with 16 bases between. CDR3 residues: CASSRGDPWPEAFF. CDR3 DNA: TGTGCCAGCAGCAGGGGGGACCCCTGGCCTGAAGCTTTCTTT.

The CDR3 sequence is CARGQGKETQYF. CDR3 nucleotide sequence: TGTGCTAGGGGACAGGGGAAAGAGACCCAGTACTTC. This chain uses TRBV24-1 with TRBJ2-5, with 10 bases matching TRBD1. The CDR3 is 12 amino acids. Germline values: CDR1 KGHDR, CDR2 SFDVKD.

This clonotype has a count of ten or more. The genes are TRBV13 and TRBJ2-7; tentative D call: TRBD1 (6 bases). The V gene's germline CDR1 is PRHDT and CDR2 FYEKMQ (reference sequence). Trimming pared 4 bases from V and 4 bases from J, leaving 11 bases between. This CDR3 is built from 13 residues. The CDR3 DNA sequence: TGTGCCAGCAGCTCCAGGGGAAGGTACGAGCAGTACTTC. This translates into CASSSRGRYEQYF.

This clonotype came up many times. This CDR3 reads CASSQDTLNTEAFF. The CDR3 coding sequence is TGTGCCAGCAGCCAAGATACACTGAACACTGAAGCTTTCTTT. The chain recombines TRBV3-1 with TRBJ1-1; D unresolved. CDR1 and CDR2 (germline): LGHDT, YNNKEL (reference sequence). V lost 0 bases and J 0 bases, leaving 5 bases between the germline ends. This CDR3 contains 14 residues.

The gene calls are TRBV2 and TRBJ2-1; 7 bases map to TRBD2. Per germline, CDR1 SNHLY and CDR2 FYNNEI. The ends lost 2 bases at V and 5 bases at J; junction bases unmatched: 6. The CDR3 runs 15 residues. CDR3 sequence reads: CASSELGSGDNEQFF. The DNA for the CDR3 is TGTGCCAGCAGTGAATTGGGGAGCGGGGACAATGAGCAGTTCTTC. Full variable domain (missing parts from reference TRBV2 and TRBJ2-1): EPEVTQTPSHQVTQMGQEVILRCVPISNHLYFYWYRQILGQKVEFLVSFYNNEISEKSEIFDDQFSVERPDGSNFTLKIRSTKLEDSAMYFCASSELGSGDNEQFFGPGTRLTVL.

Only a few counts were recorded for this clonotype. A read error is likely, as this CDR3 ends without the conserved phenylalanine or tryptophan. The DNA is omitted, as the CDR3 cannot be located on it reliably, and the CDR3 follows TCRdb's listing. This rearrangement joins TRBV7-9 to TRBJ2-7; the table calls TRBD2, which could not be checked here. The length of the CDR3 is 8 amino acids, counting both ends. The V gene's germline CDR1 is SEHNR and CDR2 FQNEAQ (reference sequence). The CDR3 loop is CASSRGAG.

This chain connects TRBV7-8 to TRBJ1-2; possibly TRBD1 for D (6 bases). V dropped 5 bases and J dropped 4 bases, with 17 bases sitting between them. The CDR3 loop spans 15 amino acids. Germline V gene sequence: CDR1 SGHVS, CDR2 FQNEAQ. The DNA for the CDR3 is TGTGCCAGCAGCGAGACAGGAATCCGAGGCTATGGCTACACCTTC. Translating it yields CASSETGIRGYGYTF.

About this clonotype: A read error may explain this, as a much larger clone is one base away. The chain employs TRBV9 and TRBJ2-2, with D possibly matching TRBD2 (6 bases). CDR3 size: 14 residues. Germline CDR1 is SGDLS and CDR2 is YYNGEE. The CDR3 reads CASSVRGNTEELFF. The CDR3 DNA sequence: TGTGCCAGCAGTGTTCGGGGGAACACCGAGGAGCTGTTTTTT. The full variable domain, in which reference TRBV9 and TRBJ2-2 provide the parts outside the CDR3, is DSGVTQTPKHLITATGQRVTLRCSPRSGDLSVYWYQQSLDQGLQFLIQYYNGEERAKGNILERFSAQQFPDLHSELNLSSLELGDSALYFCASSVRGNTEELFFGEGSRLTVL.

This clonotype was recorded at least ten times. V usage is TRBV2 and J usage is TRBJ2-2; no clear D gene. This CDR3 is 16 amino acids long. Germline V gives CDR1 SNHLY, CDR2 FYNNEI. V was cut by 3 bases and J by 4 bases, with 15 bases left in between. CDR3 nucleotides: TGTGCCAGCAGTGAGACTGGTTACAAACTCACCGGGGAGCTGTTTTTT. Its protein product is CASSETGYKLTGELFF.

In its sample, this clonotype was seen many times. The chain employs TRBV2 and TRBJ1-2, with a tentative D call TRBD1 (6 bases). The CDR3 runs 10 residues. Germline V gene data show CDR1 as SNHLY and CDR2 as FYNNEI. Trimming took 6 bases from V and 11 from J, leaving 10 bases between them. CDR3 nucleotides: TGTGCCAGCAGGGGACAAGAGTACACCTTC. This translates into CASRGQEYTF.

This clonotype was seen ten or more times. CDR3 in amino acids: CASSASIRVATEAFF. The DNA of the CDR3 is TGTGCCAGCAGCGCATCGATCAGGGTGGCGACTGAAGCTTTCTTT. V and J are TRBV11-3 and TRBJ1-1; TRBD1 is a possible D gene (5 bases). CDR3 length: 15 amino acids. Trimming left V 5 bases short and J 5 bases short, with 18 bases between. Germline lookup yields CDR1 SGHNT and CDR2 YENEEA.

Comment on this clonotype: An end of the junction does not agree with germline; a read error may underlie this. The chain is built from TRBV4-3 and TRBJ1-4; 10 nucleotides agree with TRBD1. The CDR3 has 17 amino acids. Germline V lookup: CDR1 LGHNA, CDR2 YSLEER. Here the CDR3 DNA reads TGCGTCAGCAGCCCCGGGACAGGGGTTGCAACTAATGAAAAACTGTTTTTT. Translating it yields CVSSPGTGVATNEKLFF.

Concerning this clonotype itself: Since a much larger clone is just one base distant, this may be a read error. Lacking the conserved final phenylalanine or tryptophan, this CDR3 likely reflects a read error. The CDR3 DNA reads TGTGCCAGCAGGGTAACAGGGACGGAAGGAGAGGAGCAGTACCTC. As protein: CASRVTGTEGEEQYL. The chain joins TRBV2 to TRBJ2-7, with D tentatively TRBD1 (6 bases). CDR3 length equals 15 residues. Looked up from germline, CDR1 is SNHLY and CDR2 is FYNNEI. V lost 6 bases and J 7 bases, leaving 22 bases between the germline ends.

This chain uses TRBV2 with TRBJ2-7; 9 positions agree with TRBD2. The J segment lost 7 bases and the V segment lost 3 bases, leaving 10 bases of the junction unmatched. Germline CDR1 is SNHLY and CDR2 is FYNNEI. The CDR3 is 15 residues long. CDR3 coding DNA: TGTGCCAGCAGTGATCTTAAGGCGGGAGGGGATGAGCAGTACTTC. Its translation: CASSDLKAGGDEQYF.

In this sample, this clonotype turned up many times. The V gene is TRBV4-1, the J gene TRBJ1-1, with TRBD1 identical over 7 bases. Germline V lookup: CDR1 MGHRA, CDR2 YSYEKL. The V gene end was trimmed by 2 bases and the J gene end by 4 bases; junction bases not matched to a gene: 1. The CDR3 has 13 amino acids. The CDR3 sequence is CASSQSGGTEAFF. The CDR3 DNA reads as TGCGCCAGCAGCCAATCAGGGGGCACTGAAGCTTTCTTT.

There are a few counts of this clonotype. This sequence joins TRBV6-2 or TRBV6-3 and TRBJ2-7; the match to TRBD2 covers 12 bases. V was pared by 0 bases and J by 5 bases, with 11 bases of the junction left unmatched. Germline V lookup: CDR1 MNHEY, CDR2 SVGEGT. The CDR3 is made up of 18 amino acids. CDR3 sequence reads: CASSYSILASGRVNEQYF. CDR3 DNA sequence: TGTGCCAGCAGTTACTCGATTCTCGCTAGCGGGAGGGTTAACGAGCAGTACTTC.

V usage is TRBV7-6 and J usage is TRBJ2-6, with 11 nucleotides matching TRBD2. Germline CDR1 is SGHVS and CDR2 is FNYEAQ. V dropped 5 bases and J dropped 4; count of bases not matched to a gene: 10. The CDR3 runs 18 residues. In DNA form, the CDR3 reads TGTGCCAGCAGCAGGGGACTAGCGGAAGATTGGGGGGCCAACGTCCTGACTTTC. The encoded protein is CASSRGLAEDWGANVLTF.

This chain connects TRBV24-1 to TRBJ1-2; D call uncertain. Germline V lookup: CDR1 KGHDR, CDR2 SFDVKD. This CDR3 has 12 residues. Trimming removed 4 bases at V and 3 bases at J, with 5 bases between. In nucleotides, the CDR3 is TGTGCCACCAGTGACCGGGACTATGGCTACACCTTC. It codes for CATSDRDYGYTF.

In its sample, this clonotype was seen many times. The rearrangement uses TRBV7-8 and TRBJ1-6; D possibly corresponds to TRBD1 (6 bases). V was pared by 1 base and J by 8 bases, with 9 bases between. The CDR3 consists of 14 residues. Germline CDR1 is SGHVS and CDR2 is FQNEAQ. The CDR3 reads CASSLVRGDSPLHF. CDR3 nucleotides: TGTGCCAGCAGCTTAGTCAGGGGTGATTCACCCCTCCACTTT.

At least ten counts were recorded for this clonotype. The chain's CDR3 is CASSFPGGPQHF. In nucleotides, the CDR3 is TGTGCCAGCAGCTTTCCCGGGGGGCCCCAGCATTTT. This rearrangement joins TRBV11-1 to TRBJ1-5; D perhaps matches TRBD1 (5 bases). Germline V gene data show CDR1 as SGHAT and CDR2 as FQDESV (reference sequence). The CDR3 is made up of 12 amino acids. Trimming cost V 3 bases and J 9 bases, with 9 bases left between them. Full variable domain (rest looked up from reference TRBV11-1 and TRBJ1-5): EAEVAQSPRYKITEKSQAVAFWCDPISGHATLYWYRQILGQGPELLVQFQDESVVDDSQLPKDRFSAERLKGVDSTLKIQPAELGDSAMYLCASSFPGGPQHFGDGTRLSIL.

This clonotype was detected only once. Because it lacks the conserved phenylalanine or tryptophan at the end, this CDR3 is likely a read error. The limits of the CDR3 on the DNA are not certain, so only TCRdb's listed CDR3 is given. The V gene is TRBV10-3, the J gene TRBJ2-7; the DNA was not used to check the table's D call, TRBD2. From germline, CDR1 is ENHRY and CDR2 SYGVKD. Termini included, the CDR3 measures 14 amino acids. CDR3 sequence reads: CAISESRGSWALYL.

This clonotype has a single count. A much bigger clone sits one base away, suggesting this may be a read error. The chain has TRBV12-3 or TRBV12-4 and TRBJ2-7; 7 nucleotides match TRBD1. The CDR3 totals 13 residues. CDR3 DNA: TGTGTCAGCAGCAACAGGGGAAGGGGCGAGCAGTACTTC. Its translation: CVSSNRGRGEQYF.

CDR3 region: CASSTQPGQRNTEAFF. The CDR3 region has the DNA TGTGCCAGCTCAACTCAGCCGGGACAGAGAAACACTGAAGCTTTCTTT. The chain combines TRBV18 with TRBJ1-1; TRBD1 matches at 7 bases. This CDR3 has 16 residues. V gave up 5 bases and J gave up 2 bases; unmatched junction bases: 11. CDR1 is KGHSH, CDR2 LQKENI, per germline.

This clonotype was found once. In nucleotides, the CDR3 is TGTGCCAGCACCCAGCGGGGCTACGAGCAGTACTTC. This translates into CASTQRGYEQYF. V usage is TRBV6-5 and J usage is TRBJ2-7; TRBD2 matches at 7 bases. CDR3 length: 12 residues. V shed 7 bases and J 3 bases; nucleotides not matched to a gene: 3. CDR1 and CDR2 (germline): MNHEY, SVGAGI.

Many counts were recorded for this clonotype. The genes are TRBV27 and TRBJ1-6, with TRBD1 matching 10 bases. The CDR3 extends over 15 amino acids. Germline V gene data show CDR1 as MNHEY and CDR2 as SMNVEV (reference sequence). The junction had 6 bases not matched to a gene; V was cut back by 4 bases and J by 9 bases. CDR3 DNA: TGTGCCAGCAGTTCTGGGACAGGGGCAATTTCACCCCTCCACTTT. This gives the protein CASSSGTGAISPLHF.

The V call is TRBV24-1, the J call TRBJ2-2; D is unresolved. The V gene lost 3 bases and the J gene lost 7 bases, with 5 bases spanning the gap. The CDR3 loop spans 12 amino acids. Germline V gene data show CDR1 as KGHDR and CDR2 as SFDVKD. DNA of the CDR3: TGTGCCACCAGTGATATTAGCGGGGAGCTGTTTTTT. This translates into CATSDISGELFF.

The chain has TRBV7-9 and TRBJ2-5; 12 positions match TRBD2. The CDR3 spans 14 residues. V dropped 4 bases and J dropped 7; count of bases not matched to a gene: 4. Germline CDR1 is SEHNR and CDR2 is FQNEAQ (reference sequence). In DNA form, the CDR3 reads TGTGCCAGCAGCTCCGGGGGACTAGCGGGGACCCAGTACTTC. As protein: CASSSGGLAGTQYF.